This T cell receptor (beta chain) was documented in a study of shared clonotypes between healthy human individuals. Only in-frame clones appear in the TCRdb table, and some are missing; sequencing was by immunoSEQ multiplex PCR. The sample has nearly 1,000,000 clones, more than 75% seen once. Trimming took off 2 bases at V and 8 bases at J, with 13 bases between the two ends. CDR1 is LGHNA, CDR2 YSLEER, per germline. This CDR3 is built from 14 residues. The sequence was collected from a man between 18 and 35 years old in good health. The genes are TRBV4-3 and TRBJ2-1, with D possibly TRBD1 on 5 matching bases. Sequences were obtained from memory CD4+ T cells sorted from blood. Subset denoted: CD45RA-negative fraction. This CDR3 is CASSQSSGAHEQFF. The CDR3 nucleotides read TGCGCCAGCAGCCAATCGAGTGGGGCGCATGAGCAGTTCTTC.